This T cell receptor (beta chain) stems from a study of blood T cell repertoires in COVID-19. Overall study: Italy, Spain and the United States were the sources of the convalescent and acute COVID-19 samples. Sources were T cells, B-cell-depleted T cells, or PBMCs; the material itself was cDNA or gDNA.

How the authors handled the data: For nucleated cells, counts were estimated from reference gene primer amplification. Assay: immunoSEQ multiplex PCR; the TCRdb copy retains only in-frame clones and omits some. V, J and clone size were drawn from that table, and D and trimming were deduced from the DNA. The repertoire holds roughly 180,000 clones, more than 65% seen once, with 7% to 10% in the top ten. This CDR3 is 15 amino acids long. V shed 4 bases and J 2 bases; nucleotides not matched to a gene: 7. In germline, CDR1 is LGHNA, CDR2 YNFKEQ. This TCR derives from a woman aged 60 to 75 with COVID-19, enrolled during active disease. The sequencing sample was made of peripheral blood. The rearrangement links TRBV4-2 to TRBJ2-5; 7 bases align to TRBD2. The CDR3 region has the DNA TGTGCCAGCAGCCCGGCGGGGCGGGGGCAAGAGACCCAGTACTTC. This encodes CASSPAGRGQETQYF.